This T cell receptor beta chain was profiled in a study of Ad26.COV2.S vaccination and SARS-CoV-2 variants. Comment on this clone: The antigen is undetermined.

There are 13 residues in the CDR3. The germline gives CDR1 MDHEN, CDR2 SYDVKM. Trimming removed 4 bases from V and 1 base from J, with 6 bases in between. The data were produced by immunoSEQ multiplex PCR, yet TCRdb's version contains in-frame clones alone and is incomplete. The profile shows around 170,000 clones, 87% of them singletons. Findings and limits, study-wide: The placebo group had lower spike-specific TCR breadth than the vaccine recipients did.

This specimen was peripheral blood, taken after recovery from COVID-19. The source is a human donor who had recovered from COVID-19. The chain carries TRBV28 and TRBJ2-3; D ambiguous. CDR3 residues: CASSSRGTDTQYF. CDR3 in DNA: TGTGCCAGCAGTTCTAGGGGCACAGATACGCAGTATTTT. The full variable domain, its missing parts supplied by reference TRBV28 and TRBJ2-3, is DVKVTQSSRYLVKRTGEKVFLECVQDMDHENMFWYRQDPGLGLRLIYFSYDVKMKEKGDIPEGYSVSREKKERFSLILESASTNQTSMYLCASSSRGTDTQYFGPGTRLTVL.